A selection of T cell receptor beta chains follows, all from one sample in a study of control samples from healthy donors and cancer patients. Assay: immunoSEQ multiplex PCR; the TCRdb copy retains only in-frame clones and omits some. In the table there are 40,000 to 50,000 clones, around 70% of which are singletons. Sequencing input: formalin-fixed, paraffin-embedded tissue. The receptor source for this set is a male donor with melanoma. Each CDR3 is given with its conserved first and last residue. A D gene is named only where the DNA matches it firmly. Expanded clones are given a class, and other clones once, few, many or no size at all.

>.|TRBJ2-7|.|TRBV28
TGTGCCAGCAGTTTTAGAGGGAGTTCCAACTACGAGCAGTACTTC
CASSFRGSSNYEQYF
>.|TRBJ2-3|.|TRBV5-1
TGCGCCAGCAGCTTGGACACCCGCACAGATACGCAGTATTTT
CASSLDTRTDTQYF
>.|TRBJ2-3|TRBD2|TRBV11-3
TGTACCAGCAGCGCCGGGACTAGCGGGAGAACCACAGATACGCAGTATTTT
CTSSAGTSGRTTDTQYF
>.|TRBJ1-6|.|TRBV29-1
TGCAGCGTTGGGCGGAGTAGGGATTCACCCCTCCACTTT
CSVGRSRDSPLHF
>.|TRBJ2-3|TRBD1|TRBV2
TGTGCCAGCAGTAAAGACAGGGACAGCACAGATACGCAGTATTTT
CASSKDRDSTDTQYF
>.|TRBJ2-4|TRBD2|TRBV2
TGTGCCAGCAGTGAAGGTAGCGGGAGTTTGGTCAAAAACATTCAGTACTTC
CASSEGSGSLVKNIQYF
>.|TRBJ2-7|TRBD1|TRBV18
TGTGCCAGCTCACCCCGACGAGGGACGGGACAGACCTACGAGCAGTACTTC
CASSPRRGTGQTYEQYF
>.|TRBJ1-5|.|TRBV6-5
TGTGCCAGCAGTCCCAGACAGAATAGCAATCAGCCCCAGCATTTT
CASSPRQNSNQPQHF
>once|TRBJ1-4|.|TRBV21-1
TGTGCCAGCAGCAAAACTGACAGGGGGCTTGAAAAACTGTTTTTT
CASSKTDRGLEKLFF
>few|TRBJ1-5|.|TRBV2
TGTGCCAGCAGTCTTCGTCCTCAGCCCCAGCATTTT
CASSLRPQPQHF
>.|TRBJ1-1|.|TRBV21-1
TGTGCCAGCAGCAAAATCCGCGGGAACACTGAAGCTTTCTTT
CASSKIRGNTEAFF
>.|TRBJ2-2|TRBD2|TRBV4-1
TGCGCCAGCAGCTTTCAGCCCGGGACTAGTAACACCGGGGAGCTGTTTTTT
CASSFQPGTSNTGELFF
>.|TRBJ1-2|.|TRBV7-2
TGTGCCAGCAGCTTAGAAGGACCGGGGGTGTATGGCTACACCTTC
CASSLEGPGVYGYTF
>once|TRBJ2-1|.|TRBV7-3
TGTGCCAGCAGCCCGACCGGCGGCCAACGGCGGGAGCAGTTCTTC
CASSPTGGQRREQFF
>.|TRBJ2-7|.|TRBV28
TGTGCCAGTTCCCGGGCTTTCGAGCAGTACTTC
CASSRAFEQYF
>.|TRBJ2-7|TRBD2|TRBV24-1
TGTGCCACCAGTGATTGGCGGACTAGCGGGAGCGGGGCCTATGAGCAGTACTTC
CATSDWRTSGSGAYEQYF
>.|TRBJ1-3|.|TRBV28
TGTGCCAGCAGTTTTGGGGGAATCGCTGGAAACACCATATATTTT
CASSFGGIAGNTIYF
>.|TRBJ2-7|.|TRBV10-3
TGTGCCATCAGTGGCCGAACAGGGACCTACGAGCAGTACTTC
CAISGRTGTYEQYF
>once|TRBJ2-6|.|TRBV11-3
TGTGCCAGCAGCTCTGACAGCTCTGGGGCCAACGTCCTGACTTTC
CASSSDSSGANVLTF
>.|TRBJ2-7|.|TRBV28
TGTGCCAGCAAGGAGGCTACGGCTAGTAACGAGCAGTACTTC
CASKEATASNEQYF
>.|TRBJ2-1|.|TRBV6-5
TGTGCCAGCAGTTTGGTAGGTCAAGGGTACAATGAGCAGTTCTTC
CASSLVGQGYNEQFF
>few|TRBJ2-5|.|TRBV27
TGTGCCAGCAAGTGGGCAGGGTCCAAAGAAACCCAGTACTTC
CASKWAGSKETQYF
>.|TRBJ2-5|TRBD2|TRBV7-9
TGTGCCAGCAGCGAAGGGACTAGCGGGAGCGGGGTAGAGACCCAGTACTTC
CASSEGTSGSGVETQYF
>.|TRBJ2-7|.|TRBV28
TGTGCCAGCTATGACAGGTTCAACTACGAGCAGTACTTC
CASYDRFNYEQYF
>once|TRBJ1-2|TRBD1|TRBV7-9
TGTGCCAGCAGCAAGGGGGCACAAGTCTATGGCTACACCTTC
CASSKGAQVYGYTF
>.|TRBJ2-7|TRBD1|TRBV2
TGTGCCAGCAGGGTGGGACAGCTGGGCTACGAGCAGTACTTC
CASRVGQLGYEQYF
>.|TRBJ1-6|.|TRBV28
TGTGCCAGCAGCTTCCAGGGGTCACCCCTCCACTTT
CASSFQGSPLHF
>large|TRBJ2-7|.|TRBV10-3
TGTGCCATCAGTGTTGGGAACGAGCAGTACTTC
CAISVGNEQYF
>.|TRBJ2-1|TRBD2|TRBV7-3
TGTGCCAGCAGCTCTGGGAGACTAGCGGGGGTCTACAATGAGCAGTTCTTC
CASSSGRLAGVYNEQFF
>.|TRBJ2-7|.|TRBV18
TGTGCCAGCTCCCCGACCCCGGAAGAGCAGTACTTC
CASSPTPEEQYF
>.|TRBJ2-7|.|TRBV19
TGTGCCAGTAGTATCCGAGCGGATCTAACCTACGAGCAGTACTTC
CASSIRADLTYEQYF
>once|TRBJ2-7|TRBD2|TRBV2
TGTGCCAGCAGAGTAGCGGGAGGGCCGAACGAGCAGTACTTC
CASRVAGGPNEQYF
>.|TRBJ1-4|TRBD1|TRBV19
TGTGCCAGTAGTACGCGACAGGGAGGAAGGGAAAAACTGTTTTTT
CASSTRQGGREKLFF
>.|TRBJ1-1|TRBD1|TRBV24-1
TGTGCCACCAGTGATTCAGGGGGGGGGAACACTGAAGCTTTCTTT
CATSDSGGGNTEAFF
>few|TRBJ1-2|.|TRBV23-1
TGCGCCAGCAGTCAATCGGGGACATATGGCTACACCTTC
CASSQSGTYGYTF
>few|TRBJ2-5|.|TRBV11-2
TGTGCCAGCAGCCCAGACAGAGAGACCCAGTACTTC
CASSPDRETQYF
>few|TRBJ2-7|TRBD1|TRBV5-1
TGCGCCAGCAGCTACCGGACAGGGGACCACGAGCAGTACTTC
CASSYRTGDHEQYF
>few|TRBJ2-2|.|TRBV5-4
TGTGCCAGCAGCTTGGGACGGTCGGACACCGGGGAGCTGTTTTTT
CASSLGRSDTGELFF
>.|TRBJ2-1|.|TRBV3-1/TRBV3-2
TGTGCCAGCAGCTCGGCCGGTTTTGAGCAGTTCTTC
CASSSAGFEQFF
>.|TRBJ2-3|.|TRBV3-1/TRBV3-2
TGTGCCAGCAGCGAATTCACAGATACGCAGTATTTT
CASSEFTDTQYF
>.|TRBJ2-1|.|TRBV6-1
TGTGCCAGCAGTGAACTCCCGCTCGTTAGCTCCTACAATGAGCAGTTCTTC
CASSELPLVSSYNEQFF
>few|TRBJ2-4|TRBD1|TRBV19
TGTGCCAGTAGTCAACGCCAAGGGGGCACGTACTATCGGTACTTC
CASSQRQGGTYYRYF
>few|TRBJ1-1|.|TRBV5-1
TGCGCCAGCAGCTTTGGGGGGCGAGGAACTGAAGCTTTCTTT
CASSFGGRGTEAFF
>.|TRBJ1-4|TRBD1|TRBV7-9
TGTGCCAGCAGCCCTCGGGACAGCCCTAATGAAAAACTGTTTTTT
CASSPRDSPNEKLFF
>.|TRBJ1-1|.|TRBV5-1
TGCGCCAGCAGCTTGACCGGCGGGATGAACACTGAAGCTTTCTTT
CASSLTGGMNTEAFF
>.|TRBJ1-4|TRBD1|TRBV6-1
TGTGCCAGCAGTGTGATGGGACAGATTCTTTCGGGTGAAAAACTGTTTTTT
CASSVMGQILSGEKLFF